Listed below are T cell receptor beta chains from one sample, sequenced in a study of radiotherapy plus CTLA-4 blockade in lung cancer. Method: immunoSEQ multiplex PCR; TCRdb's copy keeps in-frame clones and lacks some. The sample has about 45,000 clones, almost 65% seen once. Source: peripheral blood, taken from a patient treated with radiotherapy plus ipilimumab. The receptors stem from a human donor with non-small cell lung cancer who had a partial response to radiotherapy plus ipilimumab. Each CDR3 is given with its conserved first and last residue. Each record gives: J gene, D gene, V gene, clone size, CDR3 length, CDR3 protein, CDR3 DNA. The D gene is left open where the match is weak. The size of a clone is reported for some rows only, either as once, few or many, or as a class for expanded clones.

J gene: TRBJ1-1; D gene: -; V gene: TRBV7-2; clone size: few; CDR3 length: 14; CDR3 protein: CASSLDPSKPEAFF; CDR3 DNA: TGTGCCAGCAGCTTAGACCCTAGCAAGCCCGAAGCTTTCTTT
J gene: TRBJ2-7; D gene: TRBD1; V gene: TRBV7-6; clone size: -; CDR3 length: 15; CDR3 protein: CASSSHLGTVYEQYF; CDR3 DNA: TGTGCCAGCAGCTCTCACCTAGGGACAGTCTACGAGCAGTACTTC
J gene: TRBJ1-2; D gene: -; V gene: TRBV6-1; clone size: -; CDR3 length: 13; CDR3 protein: CASSEGPNYGYTF; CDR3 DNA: TGTGCCAGCAGTGAAGGGCCTAACTATGGCTACACCTTC
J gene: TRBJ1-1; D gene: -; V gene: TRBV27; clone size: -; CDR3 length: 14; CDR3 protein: CASSLGAGITEAFF; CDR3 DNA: TGTGCCAGCAGTTTAGGGGCAGGTATCACTGAAGCTTTCTTT
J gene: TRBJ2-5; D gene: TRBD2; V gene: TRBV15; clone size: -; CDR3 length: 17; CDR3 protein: CATSRKGLAEKQETQYF; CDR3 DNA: TGTGCCACCAGCAGGAAGGGACTAGCGGAGAAACAAGAGACCCAGTACTTC
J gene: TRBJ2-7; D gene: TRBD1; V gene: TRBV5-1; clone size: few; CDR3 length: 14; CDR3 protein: CASSLRDRAGEQYF; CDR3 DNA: TGCGCCAGCAGCTTGAGGGACAGGGCGGGCGAGCAGTACTTC
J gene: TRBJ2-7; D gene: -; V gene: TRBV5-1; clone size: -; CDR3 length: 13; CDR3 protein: CASRAGITYEQYF; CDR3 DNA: TGCGCCAGCAGGGCAGGGATTACCTACGAGCAGTACTTC
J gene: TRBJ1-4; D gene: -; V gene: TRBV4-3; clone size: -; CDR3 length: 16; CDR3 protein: CASSQDFDRSGEKLFF; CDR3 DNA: TGCGCCAGCAGCCAAGATTTCGACAGGTCGGGTGAAAAACTGTTTTTT
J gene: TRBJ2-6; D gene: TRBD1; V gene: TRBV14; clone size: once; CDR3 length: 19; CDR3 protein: CASSQLRTGSGSGANVLTF; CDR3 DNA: TGTGCCAGCAGCCAACTTCGGACAGGATCGGGCTCTGGGGCCAACGTCCTGACTTTC
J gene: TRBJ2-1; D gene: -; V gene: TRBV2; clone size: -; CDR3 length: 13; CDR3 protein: CASSELLGGEQFF; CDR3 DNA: TGTGCCAGCAGTGAACTTCTTGGCGGGGAGCAGTTCTTC
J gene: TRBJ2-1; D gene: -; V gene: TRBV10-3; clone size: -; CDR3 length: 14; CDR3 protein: CAISPGGSYNEQFF; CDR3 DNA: TGTGCCATCAGTCCCGGAGGCTCCTACAATGAGCAGTTCTTC
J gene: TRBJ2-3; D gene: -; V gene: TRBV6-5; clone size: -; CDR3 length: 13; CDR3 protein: CASSYGDPDTQYF; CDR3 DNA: TGTGCCAGCAGTTATGGAGACCCAGATACGCAGTATTTT
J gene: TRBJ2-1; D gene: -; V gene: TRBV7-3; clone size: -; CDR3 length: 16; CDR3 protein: CASSFRGLDSYNEQFF; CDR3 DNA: TGTGCCAGCAGCTTTCGAGGGTTGGACTCCTACAATGAGCAGTTCTTC
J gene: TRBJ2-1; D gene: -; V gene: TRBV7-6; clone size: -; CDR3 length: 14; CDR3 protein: CASSSDGVYNEQFF; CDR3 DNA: TGTGCCAGCAGCTCGGACGGGGTATACAATGAGCAGTTCTTC
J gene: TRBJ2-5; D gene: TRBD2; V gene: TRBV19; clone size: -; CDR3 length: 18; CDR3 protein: CASSNWKGLAGARETQYF; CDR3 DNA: TGTGCCAGTAGTAATTGGAAGGGACTAGCGGGAGCAAGAGAGACCCAGTACTTC
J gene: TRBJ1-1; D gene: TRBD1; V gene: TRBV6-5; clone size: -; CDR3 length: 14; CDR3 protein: CASSYEGTVTEAFF; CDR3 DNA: TGTGCCAGCAGTTATGAGGGGACAGTCACTGAAGCTTTCTTT
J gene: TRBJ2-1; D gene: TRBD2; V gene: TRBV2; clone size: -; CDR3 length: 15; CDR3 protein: CASRAIAGGDNEQFF; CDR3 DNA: TGTGCCAGCAGGGCAATTGCGGGAGGGGACAATGAGCAGTTCTTC
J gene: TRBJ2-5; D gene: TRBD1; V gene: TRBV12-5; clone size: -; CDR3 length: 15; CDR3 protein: CASGIGTGGQETQYF; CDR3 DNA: TGTGCTAGTGGTATTGGGACAGGGGGCCAAGAGACCCAGTACTTC